These T cell receptor beta chains were read from a single sample in a study of cytomegalovirus exposure and HLA in healthy donors. Assay: immunoSEQ multiplex PCR; the TCRdb copy retains only in-frame clones and omits some. The sample lists some 100,000 clones, 76% seen once, with 3% to 4% in the top ten. The sequencing input was PBMCs. The source of these receptors is a woman aged 45-59 years in good health and CMV-seropositive. Both conserved end residues are part of each CDR3. A D gene is named only where the DNA matches it firmly. Part of the rows lack a size; the others show once, few, many or a class for expanded clones.

>-|-|TRBJ2-5|TRBV5-1
TGCGCCAGCAGCTTGGCCGGGCAGGGGGGAAACGGAGAGACCCAGTACTTC
CASSLAGQGGNGETQYF
>-|-|TRBJ1-2|TRBV15
TGTGCCACCAGCGGGGACATAGATGGCTACACCTTC
CATSGDIDGYTF
>-|-|TRBJ2-5|TRBV7-8
TGTGCCAGCAGCGCCAGGGACTCGACGGAGACCCAGTACTTC
CASSARDSTETQYF
>-|-|TRBJ1-1|TRBV2
TGTGCCAGCATAGCCGGAGCCACTGAAGCTTTCTTT
CASIAGATEAFF
>-|-|TRBJ2-7|TRBV27
TGTGCCAGCAGTCCGCGGTCCCTCTCCTACGAGCAGTACTTC
CASSPRSLSYEQYF
>-|-|TRBJ2-3|TRBV9
TGTGCCAGCAGCGTAGGAACTGTGGGCACAGATACGCAGTATTTT
CASSVGTVGTDTQYF
>-|TRBD1|TRBJ1-2|TRBV2
TGTGCCAGCAGTGAAAATCGGGACAGGGGGCTAGGCTACACCTTC
CASSENRDRGLGYTF
>-|TRBD1|TRBJ2-7|TRBV6-5
TGTGCCAGCAGGCGCAGCCGGGACAGGGGGTACGAGCAGTACTTC
CASRRSRDRGYEQYF
>-|-|TRBJ1-1|TRBV5-1
TGCGCCAGCAGCCCCGGGGGGGACACTGAAGCTTTCTTT
CASSPGGDTEAFF
>-|TRBD1|TRBJ2-7|TRBV19
TGTGCCAGTAGTATAGAGGGACAGGGAGACTACGAGCAGTACTTC
CASSIEGQGDYEQYF
>once|-|TRBJ1-2|TRBV28
TGTGCCAGCAGTGTCTCTACCCCAAGTCTCTATGGCTACACCTTC
CASSVSTPSLYGYTF
>-|TRBD1|TRBJ2-5|TRBV18
TGTGCCAGCTCACCACGGGACAGTCCTCAAGAGACCCAGTACTTC
CASSPRDSPQETQYF
>-|-|TRBJ1-5|TRBV30
TGTGCCTGGAGGATGGGAGGGGTATCCGGCAATCAGCCCCAGCATTTT
CAWRMGGVSGNQPQHF
>-|-|TRBJ1-1|TRBV25-1
TGTGCCAGCAGTGAATCCGGGGTCGCGGCACCTTTCTTT
CASSESGVAAPFF
>-|TRBD1|TRBJ1-2|TRBV11-2
TGTGCCAGCAGCTTTGGGACAGTGGTTGGCTACACCTTC
CASSFGTVVGYTF
>-|TRBD1|TRBJ2-7|TRBV9
TGTGCCAGCAGCGTAGGCACAGAAGACAGGGCCCCCTACGAGCAGTACTTC
CASSVGTEDRAPYEQYF
>-|-|TRBJ2-7|TRBV15
TGTGCCACCAGCAGAGATCGTGGCGGGATCACCTACGAGCAGTACTTC
CATSRDRGGITYEQYF
>-|-|TRBJ2-7|TRBV11-2
TGTGCCAGCAGCTTAGTTCGAACAGGAAGGCACGAGCAGTACTTC
CASSLVRTGRHEQYF